Here is one T cell receptor (beta chain) with its context. The record originates from a study of blood T cell repertoires in COVID-19. As for the study in general: Material from acute and convalescent COVID-19 was sourced from the United States, Italy and Spain. The cDNA or gDNA used as material had been derived from T cells, B-cell-depleted T cells, or PBMCs.

Germline CDR1 reads SGHNT; CDR2 reads YENEEA. The ends were cut back, 1 base at V and 10 bases at J, with 11 bases in the middle. CDR3 length equals 13 residues. Followed longitudinally, the Seattle patients had been enrolled during active infection. Data came from immunoSEQ multiplex PCR; TCRdb stores just in-frame clones and leaves some out. The top ten hold roughly 2% of the sample, which has approximately 97,000 clones, almost 90% seen once. This receptor was identified in a man aged 45-65 years with COVID-19, enrolled during active disease. The chain links TRBV11-3 to TRBJ2-1, with D perhaps matching TRBD2 (7 bases). Sequencing input: peripheral blood. CDR3 sequence (DNA): TGTGCCAGCAGCTTAGGGGGGGGGCGCGAGCAGTTCTTC. Amino acid sequence: CASSLGGGREQFF.